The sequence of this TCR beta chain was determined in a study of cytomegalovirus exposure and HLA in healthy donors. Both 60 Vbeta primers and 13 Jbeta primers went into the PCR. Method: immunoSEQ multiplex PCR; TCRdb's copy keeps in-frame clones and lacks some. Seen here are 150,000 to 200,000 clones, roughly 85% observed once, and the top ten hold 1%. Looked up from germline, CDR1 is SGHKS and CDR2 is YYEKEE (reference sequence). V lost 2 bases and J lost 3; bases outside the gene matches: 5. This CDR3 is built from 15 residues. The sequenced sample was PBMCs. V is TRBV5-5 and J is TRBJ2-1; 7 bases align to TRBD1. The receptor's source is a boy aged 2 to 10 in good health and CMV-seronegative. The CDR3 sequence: CASSFRGGSYNEQFF. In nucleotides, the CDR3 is TGTGCCAGCAGCTTTAGAGGGGGCAGCTACAATGAGCAGTTCTTC.